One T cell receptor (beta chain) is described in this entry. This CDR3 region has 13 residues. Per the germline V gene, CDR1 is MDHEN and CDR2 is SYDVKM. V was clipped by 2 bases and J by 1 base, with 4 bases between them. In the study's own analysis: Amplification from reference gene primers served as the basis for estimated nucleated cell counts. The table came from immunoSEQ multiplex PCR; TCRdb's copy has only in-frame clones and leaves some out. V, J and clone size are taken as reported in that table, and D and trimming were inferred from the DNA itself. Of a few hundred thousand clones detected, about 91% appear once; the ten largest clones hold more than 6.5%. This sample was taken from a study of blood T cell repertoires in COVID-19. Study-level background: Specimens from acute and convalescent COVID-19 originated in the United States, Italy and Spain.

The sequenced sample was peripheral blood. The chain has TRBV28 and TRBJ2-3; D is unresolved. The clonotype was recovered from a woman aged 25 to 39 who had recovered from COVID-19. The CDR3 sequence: CASSLEGTDTQYF. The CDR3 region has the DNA TGTGCCAGCAGTTTAGAGGGCACAGATACGCAGTATTTT.